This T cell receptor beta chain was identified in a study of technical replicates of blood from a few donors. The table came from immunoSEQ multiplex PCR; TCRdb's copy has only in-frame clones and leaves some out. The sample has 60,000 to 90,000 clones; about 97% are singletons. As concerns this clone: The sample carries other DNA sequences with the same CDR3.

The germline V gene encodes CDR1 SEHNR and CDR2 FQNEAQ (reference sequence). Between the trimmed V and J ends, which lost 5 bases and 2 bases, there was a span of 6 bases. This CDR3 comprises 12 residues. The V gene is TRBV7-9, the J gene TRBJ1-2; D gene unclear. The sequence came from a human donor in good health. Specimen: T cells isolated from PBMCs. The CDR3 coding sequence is TGTGCCAGCAGCACGGAGAACTATGGCTACACCTTC. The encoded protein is CASSTENYGYTF. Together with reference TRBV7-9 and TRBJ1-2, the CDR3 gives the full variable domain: DTGVSQNPRHKITKRGQNVTFRCDPISEHNRLYWYRQTLGQGPEFLTYFQNEAQLEKSRLLSDRFSAERPKGSFSTLEIQRTEQGDSAMYLCASSTENYGYTFGSGTRLTVV.